Each of the 2 T cell receptor beta chains below was sequenced from the same sample in a study of human T cells and chemical hapten exposure. Documented time point: pre-sensitization, week 0. Stated treatment: therapeutic diphenylcyclopropenone sensitization with weekly scalp DPC. TCRdb used MiXCR to reprocess the RACE reads, holding one entry per CDR3 protein. The table records over 300,000 distinct CDR3 sequences, 5.1% of them present only once. The sample here was whole blood, taken in connection with sensitization to the hapten diphenylcyclopropenone (DPC). These receptors came from a woman between 50 and 59 years old with alopecia areata. Some clones in this sample may be carry-over from other donors' samples.

This clonotype appeared many times. The rearrangement joins TRBV27 to TRBJ1-5; tentatively, D is TRBD1 (5 bases). Germline values: CDR1 MNHEY, CDR2 SMNVEV (reference sequence). V lost 2 bases and J lost 0, with 11 bases in between. The CDR3 has 16 amino acids. This CDR3 is CASSLEGAGSNQPQHF. CDR3 bases: TGTGCCAGCAGTTTAGAAGGGGCGGGTAGCAATCAGCCCCAGCATTTT.

This clonotype was detected only a few times. V and J are TRBV5-4 and TRBJ2-4; D might be TRBD1 (6 bases). V dropped 5 bases and J dropped 0 bases, with 12 bases sitting between them. CDR3 length: 15 amino acids. Germline CDR1 SGHNT, CDR2 YYREEE (reference sequence). The CDR3 DNA is TGTGCCAGCAGTCGACAGGCAACAGCCAAAAACATTCAGTACTTC. Protein: CASSRQATAKNIQYF.